The table lists the clone carrying this T cell receptor beta chain with a few counts. This sample was taken from a study of shared clonotypes between healthy human individuals. In germline, CDR1 is MNHEY, CDR2 SMNVEV (reference sequence). The CDR3 runs 15 residues. The V end was cut by 4 bases, the J end by 0 bases, with 10 bases between. Investigators divided CD4+ cells into CD45RA+ naive and CD45RA-negative memory subsets. The run depth of the assay was deep. The repertoire was sequenced with immunoSEQ multiplex PCR; TCRdb's copy has only in-frame clones and lacks some. The sample has about 1 million clones, 60% to 80% seen once.

V is TRBV27 and J is TRBJ2-1; D is perhaps TRBD1 (5 bases). This receptor was obtained from a man between 18 and 35 years old in good health. Sequences were obtained from memory CD4+ T cells sorted from blood. Specified subset: CD45RA-negative fraction. The CDR3, as DNA: TGTGCCAGCAGTTCCCGGACAAGCTCCTACAATGAGCAGTTCTTC. Amino acids: CASSSRTSSYNEQFF.